This T cell receptor beta chain was sequenced for a study of blood T cell repertoires in COVID-19. Study context: T cells, B-cell-depleted T cells, or PBMCs supplied cDNA or gDNA.

Germline lookup yields CDR1 LGHNA and CDR2 YNFKEQ. J was trimmed by 0 bases and V by 3 bases; bases with no gene match: 5. The CDR3 consists of 15 residues. As processed by the authors: Amplified reference gene primers provided the basis for estimating nucleated cell counts. Measured with immunoSEQ multiplex PCR; TCRdb has only the in-frame clones, and not every one. V, J and clone size are those of that table, while D and trimming were read from the DNA. The table has over 130,000 clones, 84% seen once. The origin of this receptor is a man aged 70 or older with acute or convalescent COVID-19. Specimen: peripheral blood. The V gene is TRBV4-2, the J gene TRBJ2-7; 7 nucleotides agree with TRBD1. The CDR3 loop reads CASSQVGQISYEQYF. The DNA for the CDR3 is TGTGCCAGCAGCCAGGTGGGACAGATCTCCTACGAGCAGTACTTC.